This T cell receptor (beta chain) was sequenced for a study of T-cell memory formation after mild COVID-19. TCRdb redid the calling of the 5' RACE reads with MiXCR, one entry per CDR3 protein. The sample records roughly 350,000 distinct CDR3 sequences, about an eighth being singletons. On this clonotype itself: Its antigen remains unknown.

Study-wide results and caveats: Contracting CD4+ clones lay largely in CM and EM, with CD8+ ones residing in EMRA. Prior to infection, memory already included some responding clones, suggesting cross-reactive memory joined.

V lost 0 bases and J lost 2, with 11 bases in between. This CDR3 contains 15 residues. Germline V lookup: CDR1 ENHRY, CDR2 SYGVKD. The source of this sequence is a man aged 18 to 35 who had mild COVID-19 (a few samples of this study predate the infection). Cell type and time point are not known. The chain joins TRBV10-3 to TRBJ2-7; tentative D call: TRBD1 (7 bases). Sequencing input: PBMCs or a T cell subset sorted from them (not recorded which). The CDR3 loop reads CAISESPGGTYEQYF. CDR3 coding DNA: TGTGCCATCAGTGAGTCCCCAGGGGGGACCTACGAGCAGTACTTC.